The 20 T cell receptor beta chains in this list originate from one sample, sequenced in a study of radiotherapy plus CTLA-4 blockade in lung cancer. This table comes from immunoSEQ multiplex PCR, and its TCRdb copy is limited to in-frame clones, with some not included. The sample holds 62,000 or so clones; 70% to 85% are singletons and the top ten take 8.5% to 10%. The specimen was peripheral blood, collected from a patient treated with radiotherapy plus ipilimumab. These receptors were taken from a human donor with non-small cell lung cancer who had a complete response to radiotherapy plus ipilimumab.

The CDR3 DNA follows: TGTGCCAGCAGCTTACAGTCAACTGGAAACACCATATATTTT. Translated: CASSLQSTGNTIYF. V and J are TRBV5-4 and TRBJ1-3; D is unclear. Germline CDR1 and CDR2: SGHNT and YYREEE (reference sequence). The CDR3 is 14 amino acids. With 2 bases removed from V and 2 bases from J, the gap between germline ends came to 8 bases.

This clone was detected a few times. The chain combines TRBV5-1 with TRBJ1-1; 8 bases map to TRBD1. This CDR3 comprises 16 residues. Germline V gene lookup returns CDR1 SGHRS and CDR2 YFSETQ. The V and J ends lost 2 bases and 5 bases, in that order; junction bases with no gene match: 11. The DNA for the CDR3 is TGCGCCAGCAGCTTTGATGATGGACAGGGAGGTACTGAAGCTTTCTTT. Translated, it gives CASSFDDGQGGTEAFF. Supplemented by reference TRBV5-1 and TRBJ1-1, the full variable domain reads KAGVTQTPRYLIKTRGQQVTLSCSPISGHRSVSWYQQTPGQGLQFLFEYFSETQRNKGNFPGRFSGRQFSNSRSEMNVSTLELGDSALYLCASSFDDGQGGTEAFFGQGTRLTVV.

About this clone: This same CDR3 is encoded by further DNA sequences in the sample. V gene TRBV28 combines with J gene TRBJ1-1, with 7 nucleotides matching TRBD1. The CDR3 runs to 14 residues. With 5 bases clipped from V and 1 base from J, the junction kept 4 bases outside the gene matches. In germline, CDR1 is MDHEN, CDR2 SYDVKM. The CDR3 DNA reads TGTGCCAGCAGTCCGGGACAGCCGAACACTGAAGCTTTCTTT. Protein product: CASSPGQPNTEAFF. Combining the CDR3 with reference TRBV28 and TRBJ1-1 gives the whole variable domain DVKVTQSSRYLVKRTGEKVFLECVQDMDHENMFWYRQDPGLGLRLIYFSYDVKMKEKGDIPEGYSVSREKKERFSLILESASTNQTSMYLCASSPGQPNTEAFFGQGTRLTVV.

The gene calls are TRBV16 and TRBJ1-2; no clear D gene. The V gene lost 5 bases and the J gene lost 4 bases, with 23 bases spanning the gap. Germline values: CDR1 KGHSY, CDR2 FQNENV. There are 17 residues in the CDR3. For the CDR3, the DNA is TGTGCCAGCAGCGACCCACCGTTCGTTAGAAAGACCTATGGCTACACCTTC. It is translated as CASSDPPFVRKTYGYTF.

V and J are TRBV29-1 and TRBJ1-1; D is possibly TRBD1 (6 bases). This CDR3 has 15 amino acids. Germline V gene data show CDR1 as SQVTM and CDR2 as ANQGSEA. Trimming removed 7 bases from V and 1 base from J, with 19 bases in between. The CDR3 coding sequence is TGCAGCGCTAAGCCTCGACAGGACCCGAACACTGAAGCTTTCTTT. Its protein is CSAKPRQDPNTEAFF.

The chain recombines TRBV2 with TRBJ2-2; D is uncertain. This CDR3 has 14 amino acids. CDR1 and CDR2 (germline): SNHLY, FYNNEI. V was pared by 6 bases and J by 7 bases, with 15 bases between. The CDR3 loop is CASRKDREGGELFF. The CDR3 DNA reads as TGTGCCAGCAGGAAGGACCGAGAAGGCGGGGAGCTGTTTTTT.

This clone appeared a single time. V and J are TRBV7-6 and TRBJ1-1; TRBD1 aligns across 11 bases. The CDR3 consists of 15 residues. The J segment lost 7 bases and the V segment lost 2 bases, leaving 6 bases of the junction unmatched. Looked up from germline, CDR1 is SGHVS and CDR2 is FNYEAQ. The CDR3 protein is CASSLIAGTGGEAFF. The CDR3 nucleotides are TGTGCCAGCAGCTTAATTGCTGGGACAGGGGGTGAAGCTTTCTTT.

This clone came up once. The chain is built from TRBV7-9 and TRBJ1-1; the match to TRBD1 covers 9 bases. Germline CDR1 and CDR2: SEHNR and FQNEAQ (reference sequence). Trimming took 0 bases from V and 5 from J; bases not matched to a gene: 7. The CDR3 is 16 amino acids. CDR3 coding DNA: TGTGCCAGCAGCTTAGCGGGGACAGGGTCGGGAACTGAAGCTTTCTTT. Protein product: CASSLAGTGSGTEAFF.

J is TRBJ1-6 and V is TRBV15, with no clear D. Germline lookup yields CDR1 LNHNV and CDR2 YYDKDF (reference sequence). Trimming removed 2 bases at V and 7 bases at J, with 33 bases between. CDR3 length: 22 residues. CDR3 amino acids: CATSRSKGYLSSAVYPNSPLHF. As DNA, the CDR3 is TGTGCCACCAGCAGATCGAAGGGTTACCTATCCTCGGCCGTTTACCCAAATTCACCCCTCCACTTT.

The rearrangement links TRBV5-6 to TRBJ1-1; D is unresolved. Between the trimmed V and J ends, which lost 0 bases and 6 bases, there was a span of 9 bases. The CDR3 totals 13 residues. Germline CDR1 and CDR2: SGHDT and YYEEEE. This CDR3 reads CASSLGRRAEAFF. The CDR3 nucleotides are TGTGCCAGCAGCTTGGGCAGGCGGGCTGAAGCTTTCTTT.

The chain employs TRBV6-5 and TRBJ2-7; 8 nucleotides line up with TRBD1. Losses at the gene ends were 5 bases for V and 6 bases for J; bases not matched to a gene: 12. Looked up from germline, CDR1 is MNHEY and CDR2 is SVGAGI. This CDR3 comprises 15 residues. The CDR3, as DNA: TGTGCCAGCAGTCCCCGGGCAGGGGGCAGGGTCGAGCAGTACGTC. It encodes CASSPRAGGRVEQYV.

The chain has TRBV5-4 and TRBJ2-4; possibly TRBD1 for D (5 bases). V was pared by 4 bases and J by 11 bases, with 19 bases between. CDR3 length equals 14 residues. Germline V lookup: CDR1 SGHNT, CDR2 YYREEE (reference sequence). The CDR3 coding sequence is TGTGCCAGCAGCCCCTGGACACAGGTTAACGTTCAGTACTTC. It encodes CASSPWTQVNVQYF.

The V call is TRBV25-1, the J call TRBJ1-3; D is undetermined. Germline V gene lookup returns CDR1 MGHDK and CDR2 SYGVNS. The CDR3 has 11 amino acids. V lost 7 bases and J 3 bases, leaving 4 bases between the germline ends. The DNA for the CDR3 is TGTGCCAGCATTAATGGAAACACCATATATTTT. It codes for CASINGNTIYF. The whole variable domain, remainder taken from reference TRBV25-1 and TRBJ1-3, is EADIYQTPRYLVIGTGKKITLECSQTMGHDKMYWYQQDPGMELHLIHYSYGVNSTEKGDLSSESTVSRIRTEHFPLTLESARPSHTSQYLCASINGNTIYFGEGSWLTVV.

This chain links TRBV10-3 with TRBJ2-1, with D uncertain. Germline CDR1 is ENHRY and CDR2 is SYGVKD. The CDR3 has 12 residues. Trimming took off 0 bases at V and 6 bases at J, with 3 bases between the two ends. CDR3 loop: CAISESGNEQFF. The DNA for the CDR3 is TGTGCCATCAGTGAGTCGGGCAATGAGCAGTTCTTC.

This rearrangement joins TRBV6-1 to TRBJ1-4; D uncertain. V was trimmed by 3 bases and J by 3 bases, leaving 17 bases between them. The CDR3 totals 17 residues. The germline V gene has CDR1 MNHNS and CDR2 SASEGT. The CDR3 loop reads CASSDKGGRAANEKLFF. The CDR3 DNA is TGTGCCAGCAGTGACAAGGGAGGGAGGGCTGCTAATGAAAAACTGTTTTTT.

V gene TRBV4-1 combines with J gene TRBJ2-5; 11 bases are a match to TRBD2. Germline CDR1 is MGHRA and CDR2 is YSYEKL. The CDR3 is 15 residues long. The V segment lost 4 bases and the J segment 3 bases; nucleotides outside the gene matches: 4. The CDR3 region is CASSRTGLAEETQYF. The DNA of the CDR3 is TGCGCCAGCAGCCGAACGGGACTAGCGGAAGAGACCCAGTACTTC.

The CDR3 DNA reads as TGTGCCAGCAGCCAGCCCAGGGGCGGCTACACCTTC. Residues: CASSQPRGGYTF. The chain employs TRBV7-9 and TRBJ1-2, with D possibly TRBD1 on 6 matching bases. This CDR3 contains 12 residues. The ends were cut back, 5 bases at V and 8 bases at J, with 12 bases in the middle. Germline V CDR1 and CDR2: SEHNR, FQNEAQ (reference sequence).

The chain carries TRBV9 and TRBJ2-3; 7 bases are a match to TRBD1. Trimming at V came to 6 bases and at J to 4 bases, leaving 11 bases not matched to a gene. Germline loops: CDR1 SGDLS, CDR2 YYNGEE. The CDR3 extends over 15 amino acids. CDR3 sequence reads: CASNPDRAPADTQYF. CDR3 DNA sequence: TGTGCCAGCAACCCTGACAGGGCACCCGCAGATACGCAGTATTTT.

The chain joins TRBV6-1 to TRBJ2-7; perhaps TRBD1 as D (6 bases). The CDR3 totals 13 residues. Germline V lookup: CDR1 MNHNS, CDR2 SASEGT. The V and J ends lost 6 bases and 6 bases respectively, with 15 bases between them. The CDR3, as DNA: TGTGCCAGCAGGGCGTCCGGGACACTCGAGCAGTACGTC. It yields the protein CASRASGTLEQYV.

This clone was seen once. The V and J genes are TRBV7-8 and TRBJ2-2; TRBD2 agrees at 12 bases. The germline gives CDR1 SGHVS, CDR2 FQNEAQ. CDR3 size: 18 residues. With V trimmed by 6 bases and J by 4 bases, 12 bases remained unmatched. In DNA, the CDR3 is TGTGCCAGCAGACGTCGTGCCTCGACTAGCGGGGGCACCGGGGAGCTGTTTTTT. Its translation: CASRRRASTSGGTGELFF.